This T cell receptor (beta chain) was captured in a study of T-cell reconstitution after alpha-beta-depleted transplantation in children (dated by TCRdb to 2016 to 2018). Concerning the study at large: Using TCR repertoire profiling, the study quantitatively followed how T-cell immune reconstitution unfolded in children after TCRalphabeta/CD19-depleted allogeneic hematopoietic cell transplantation.

Here is what the overall study found, with its caveats: Apparently early alphabetaT-cell count recovery about two months after transplant reportedly relied on only several hundred rapidly expanded clones derived from non-depleted graft cells. The high TCRbeta diversity at day 60 in some patients was ascribed to recipient T cells and intrathymic progenitors that had survived conditioning. Over the following months the frequencies of hyperexpanded clones went down, and after one year T-cell counts and TCRbeta diversity were mostly credited to newly produced T cells.

The library was prepared using PCR. The run used an Illumina HiSeq 2500. To normalize quantification of the TCRbeta repertoire, the TCR libraries were built with molecular barcoding that relied on unique molecular identifiers. TCRdb reran the public reads through fastp at Q25 and MiXCR, keeping productive beta chains. Records with the same CDR3 protein are collapsed into one entry carrying the most frequent genes and DNA. The sample table records hundreds of thousands of distinct CDR3 sequences; 20% to 30% of these occur just once. The leading ten clones occupy 4% to 5.5% of the sample. The CDR3 sequence holds 15 residues, the cysteine and phenylalanine included. Of the read, only the CDR3 DNA is kept; its 45 bases are in frame from base 1. V is shortened by 3 bases, J by 3 bases, and the region joining them spans 15 bases. Sequences SGHRS (CDR1) and YFSETQ (CDR2) are obtained from the germline V gene.

What the treatment or condition label conveys for this sample: allogeneic hematopoietic cell transplantation with graft depleted of TCRalphabeta T cells and CD19 B cells. The transplant recipients were children given TCRalphabeta/CD19-depleted allogeneic hematopoietic cell grafts. Remarks on this clonotype: It has no known antigen specificity. Base qualities are not at hand, and no much larger clone is one base apart.

This material consisted of PBMCs, mostly from graft donor cells, taken 360 days after TCRalphabeta/CD19-depleted stem cell transplant. The source is a female patient aged 2 to 10 who had a stem cell transplant for congenital amegakaryocytic thrombocytopenia, so the T cells may come from the graft donor. The V and J genes are TRBV5-1 and TRBJ1-2; TRBD1 is possibly the D segment (5 matching bases). The sequenced DNA is TGCGCCAGCAGCTCCACAGCGGGCAGGGACTATGGCTACACCTTC. Translated, this gives CASSSTAGRDYGYTF.